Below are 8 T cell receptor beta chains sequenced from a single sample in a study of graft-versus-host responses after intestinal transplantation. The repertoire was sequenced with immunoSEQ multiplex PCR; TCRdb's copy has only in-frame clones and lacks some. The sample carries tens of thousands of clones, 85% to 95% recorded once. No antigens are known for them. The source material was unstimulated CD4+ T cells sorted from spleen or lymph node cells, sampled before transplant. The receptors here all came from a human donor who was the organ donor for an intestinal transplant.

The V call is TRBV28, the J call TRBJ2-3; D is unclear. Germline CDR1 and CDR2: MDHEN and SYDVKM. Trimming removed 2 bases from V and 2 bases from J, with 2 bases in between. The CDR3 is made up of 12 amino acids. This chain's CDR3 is CASSLPTDTQYF. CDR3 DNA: TGTGCCAGCAGTTTACCCACAGATACGCAGTATTTT.

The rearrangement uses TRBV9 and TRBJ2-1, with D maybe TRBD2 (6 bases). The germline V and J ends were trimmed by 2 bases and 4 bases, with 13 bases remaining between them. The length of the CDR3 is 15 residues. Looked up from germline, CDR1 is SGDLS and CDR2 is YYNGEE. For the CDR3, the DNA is TGTGCCAGCAGCGTTTCGGGAGCGGGTTACAATGAGCAGTTCTTC. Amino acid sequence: CASSVSGAGYNEQFF. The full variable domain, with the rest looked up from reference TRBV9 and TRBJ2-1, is DSGVTQTPKHLITATGQRVTLRCSPRSGDLSVYWYQQSLDQGLQFLIQYYNGEERAKGNILERFSAQQFPDLHSELNLSSLELGDSALYFCASSVSGAGYNEQFFGPGTRLTVL.

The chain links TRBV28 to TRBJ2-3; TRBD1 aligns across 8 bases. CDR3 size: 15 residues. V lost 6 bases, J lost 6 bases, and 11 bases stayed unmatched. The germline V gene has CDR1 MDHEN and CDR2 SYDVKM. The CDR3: CASSLQQGAADTQYF. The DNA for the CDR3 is TGTGCCAGCAGCTTGCAGCAGGGGGCTGCGGATACGCAGTATTTT.

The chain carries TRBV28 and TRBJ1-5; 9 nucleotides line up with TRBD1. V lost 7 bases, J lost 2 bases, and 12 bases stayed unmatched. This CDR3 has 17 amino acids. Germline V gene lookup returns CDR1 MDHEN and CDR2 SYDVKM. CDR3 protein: CASTSRDRESGNQPQHF. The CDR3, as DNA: TGTGCCAGCACCTCCCGGGACAGGGAAAGTGGCAATCAGCCCCAGCATTTT.

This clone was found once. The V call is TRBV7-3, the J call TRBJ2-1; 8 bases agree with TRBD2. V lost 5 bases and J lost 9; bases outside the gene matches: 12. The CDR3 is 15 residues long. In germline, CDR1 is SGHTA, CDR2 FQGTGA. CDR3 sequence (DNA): TGTGCCAGCAGCCCAACGCGAGGTCTAGCGGGTGAGCAGTTCTTC. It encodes CASSPTRGLAGEQFF. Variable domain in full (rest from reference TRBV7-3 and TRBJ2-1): GAGVSQTPSNKVTEKGKYVELRCDPISGHTALYWYRQSLGQGPEFLIYFQGTGAADDSGLPNDRFFAVRPEGSVSTLKIQRTERGDSAVYLCASSPTRGLAGEQFFGPGTRLTVL.

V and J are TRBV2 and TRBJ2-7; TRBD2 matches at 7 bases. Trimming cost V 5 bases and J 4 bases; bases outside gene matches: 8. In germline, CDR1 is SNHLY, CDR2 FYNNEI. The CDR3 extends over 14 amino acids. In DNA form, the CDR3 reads TGTGCCAGCAGTACTCCGGGACTATTATACGAGCAGTACTTC. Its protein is CASSTPGLLYEQYF.

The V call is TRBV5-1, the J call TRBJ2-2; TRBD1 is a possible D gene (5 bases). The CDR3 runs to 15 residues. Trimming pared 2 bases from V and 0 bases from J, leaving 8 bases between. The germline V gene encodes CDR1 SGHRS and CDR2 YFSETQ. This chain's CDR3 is CASSFDSANTGELFF. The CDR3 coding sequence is TGCGCCAGCAGCTTCGACAGCGCGAACACCGGGGAGCTGTTTTTT.

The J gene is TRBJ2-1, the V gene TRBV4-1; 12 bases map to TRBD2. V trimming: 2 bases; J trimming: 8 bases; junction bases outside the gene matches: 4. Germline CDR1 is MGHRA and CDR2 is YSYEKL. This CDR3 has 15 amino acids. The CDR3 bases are TGCGCCAGCAGCCAACCGACTAGCGGGAGCTATGAGCAGTTCTTC. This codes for CASSQPTSGSYEQFF.